These T cell receptor beta chains were read from a single sample in a study of post-analysis software for immune sequencing data. TCRdb re-called the PCR reads with MiXCR, one entry per CDR3 protein. The repertoire holds roughly 800,000 distinct CDR3 sequences, with about 32% as singletons. The sequencing input was blood. The origin of the receptors is a girl between 10 and 17 years old with multiple sclerosis. Each CDR3 is given without its conserved first and last residue.

>TRBV18|TRBJ2-1
ASSSLAGGPSSYNEQF
>TRBV20-1|TRBJ2-1
SFTGSYNEQF
>TRBV5-1|TRBJ2-1
ASSSAGTDSYNEQF
>TRBV27|TRBJ1-2
ATSRTGGNYGYT
>TRBV5-1|TRBJ1-2
ASSLSDAGYGYT
>TRBV12-5|TRBJ2-7
ASGTGTGVRKQY
>TRBV7-9|TRBJ1-5
ASTGPQGDQPQH
>TRBV28|TRBJ1-6
ASSPTGGIYNSPLH
>TRBV20-1|TRBJ2-5
SASSGPHLEAQY
>TRBV20-1|TRBJ1-4
SAKWVQGDVKLF
>TRBV7-2|TRBJ1-2
ASSQTGSNYGYT
>TRBV7-9|TRBJ2-3
ASSPPPGDTQY
>TRBV28|NA
ASTPGRAYEQY
>TRBV7-2|TRBJ1-5
ASSLGRDLSNQPQH
>TRBV6-6|TRBJ2-3
ASHGRATDTQY
>TRBV20-1|TRBJ1-2
SASRDRFNYGYT
>TRBV12-3/TRBV12-4|TRBJ2-1
ASRHTRRGAGNEQF
>TRBV7-8|TRBJ2-1
ASSPPRRSKTHNEQF
>TRBV27|TRBJ2-1
ASTQGVTGREF
>TRBV2|TRBJ1-4
ASRRMGGEKLF
>TRBV10-3|TRBJ2-3
AISAGQASTDTQY
>TRBV29-1|TRBJ2-7
SVGLLSEQY
>TRBV20-1|TRBJ1-1
SARVTADTEAF